Listed below are T cell receptor beta chains from one sample, sequenced in a study of blood T cell repertoires in COVID-19. Repertoires were generated with immunoSEQ multiplex PCR, while TCRdb's copy carries only in-frame clones and drops some. Here the sample spans about 200,000 clones, around 79% being singletons. Sequencing used peripheral blood. All receptors derive from a woman in her thirties or forties with COVID-19, enrolled during active disease. Both conserved end residues are part of each CDR3. D genes are given only for firm matches. Size tells how often a clone was seen (once, few, many) or the class of an expanded clone, and some rows leave it out.

j_call: TRBJ2-7; v_call: TRBV6-1; clone_size: -; d_call: -; cdr3_nt: TGTGCCAGCAGTGAAGGAGACAGTCGTTACGAGCAGTACTTC; cdr3_aa: CASSEGDSRYEQYF
j_call: TRBJ2-7; v_call: TRBV5-1; clone_size: -; d_call: TRBD1; cdr3_nt: TGCGCCAGCAGCTTGTGGCCGCGACAGGGCCCCCACGAGCAGTACTTC; cdr3_aa: CASSLWPRQGPHEQYF
j_call: TRBJ2-7; v_call: TRBV5-1; clone_size: -; d_call: -; cdr3_nt: TGCGCCAGCAGCCTCAGGGACAACTCCTACGAGCAGTACTTC; cdr3_aa: CASSLRDNSYEQYF
j_call: TRBJ2-2; v_call: TRBV7-8; clone_size: -; d_call: TRBD2; cdr3_nt: TGTGCCAGCACCCCGAGCCCTAGCGGTAACACCGGGGAGCTGTTTTTT; cdr3_aa: CASTPSPSGNTGELFF
j_call: TRBJ2-1; v_call: TRBV4-1; clone_size: -; d_call: TRBD2; cdr3_nt: TGCGCCAGCAGCCAAGGTGCTAGCGGGACCTACAATGAGCAGTTCTTC; cdr3_aa: CASSQGASGTYNEQFF
j_call: TRBJ1-1; v_call: TRBV7-2; clone_size: few; d_call: -; cdr3_nt: TGTGCCAGCAGCTACAGGGTAGAAGGGAACACTGAAGCTTTCTTT; cdr3_aa: CASSYRVEGNTEAFF
j_call: TRBJ2-2; v_call: TRBV21-1; clone_size: -; d_call: -; cdr3_nt: TGTGCCAGCAGCAAAGACCTCTGGACTAGCGGGACCGGGGAGCTGTTTTTT; cdr3_aa: CASSKDLWTSGTGELFF
j_call: TRBJ2-6; v_call: TRBV5-4; clone_size: -; d_call: TRBD1; cdr3_nt: TGTGCCAGCAGCTTCCGACAGGGGGGCGTAATCGGCTCTGGGGCCAACGTCCTGACTTTC; cdr3_aa: CASSFRQGGVIGSGANVLTF
j_call: TRBJ2-1; v_call: TRBV7-3; clone_size: once; d_call: TRBD1; cdr3_nt: TGTGCCAGCAGCCTCCCGGGACAGGGAGGCAATGAGCAGTTCTTC; cdr3_aa: CASSLPGQGGNEQFF
j_call: TRBJ2-1; v_call: TRBV7-2; clone_size: once; d_call: -; cdr3_nt: TGTGCCAGTTCGGACAGCCAGAGCTACAATGAGCAGTTCTTC; cdr3_aa: CASSDSQSYNEQFF
j_call: TRBJ2-1; v_call: TRBV2; clone_size: -; d_call: -; cdr3_nt: TGTGCCAGCAGTCCTAGCAGGGGTTACAATGAGCAGTTCTTC; cdr3_aa: CASSPSRGYNEQFF
j_call: TRBJ1-2; v_call: TRBV30; clone_size: -; d_call: -; cdr3_nt: TGTGCCTGGAGTGCACCTGCGGGGACTCCTAACTATGGCTACACCTTC; cdr3_aa: CAWSAPAGTPNYGYTF
j_call: TRBJ2-7; v_call: TRBV9; clone_size: -; d_call: -; cdr3_nt: TGTGCCAGCAGCGCTACACCGGGGGGCTACAACTACGAGCAGTACTTC; cdr3_aa: CASSATPGGYNYEQYF
j_call: TRBJ2-3; v_call: TRBV14; clone_size: -; d_call: TRBD2; cdr3_nt: TGTGCCAGCAGCAGGACTAGCGGGAGTGGCACAGATACGCAGTATTTT; cdr3_aa: CASSRTSGSGTDTQYF
j_call: TRBJ2-7; v_call: TRBV6-1; clone_size: -; d_call: TRBD1; cdr3_nt: TGTGCCAGCAGTGAAGAGGTCCGGGACAGGGGAAGGTACGAGCAGTACTTC; cdr3_aa: CASSEEVRDRGRYEQYF
j_call: TRBJ1-4; v_call: TRBV19; clone_size: -; d_call: -; cdr3_nt: TGTGCCAGTAGTAGGGTGCCAGGGGCAACTAATGAAAAACTGTTTTTT; cdr3_aa: CASSRVPGATNEKLFF
j_call: TRBJ1-5; v_call: TRBV10-2; clone_size: -; d_call: -; cdr3_nt: TGCGCCAGCAGTCTGGGCAGGGGTTCAGTGCAGCCCCAGCATTTT; cdr3_aa: CASSLGRGSVQPQHF
j_call: TRBJ2-3; v_call: TRBV2; clone_size: -; d_call: -; cdr3_nt: TGTGCCAGCAGGAGGGCCCCTCAAAGGACAGATACGCAGTATTTT; cdr3_aa: CASRRAPQRTDTQYF
j_call: TRBJ2-7; v_call: TRBV7-9; clone_size: -; d_call: -; cdr3_nt: TGTGCCAGCAGCTTGGAGGGCCCGCGGGAGCAGTACTTC; cdr3_aa: CASSLEGPREQYF
j_call: TRBJ1-6; v_call: TRBV19; clone_size: -; d_call: TRBD1; cdr3_nt: TGTGCCAGTGCAGGGGGCAGCGCCTATAATTCACCCCTCCACTTT; cdr3_aa: CASAGGSAYNSPLHF
j_call: TRBJ2-5; v_call: TRBV4-2; clone_size: -; d_call: TRBD1; cdr3_nt: TGTGCCAGCAGCCGAACAGGGGTCGCGACCCAAGAGACCCAGTACTTC; cdr3_aa: CASSRTGVATQETQYF
j_call: TRBJ1-4; v_call: TRBV6-5; clone_size: -; d_call: TRBD1; cdr3_nt: TGTGCCAGCAGCCCCCGGGACAGGGAGGAAGAAAAACTGTTTTTT; cdr3_aa: CASSPRDREEEKLFF
j_call: TRBJ2-1; v_call: TRBV27; clone_size: -; d_call: TRBD2; cdr3_nt: TGTGCCAGCAGTTTTGGGGATAGCGGGGGCTATGAGCAGTTCTTC; cdr3_aa: CASSFGDSGGYEQFF
j_call: TRBJ1-2; v_call: TRBV3-1/TRBV3-2; clone_size: -; d_call: TRBD1; cdr3_nt: TGTGCCAGCAGCCAAGGACCGCGGGACAGGGGGCATGGCTACACCTTC; cdr3_aa: CASSQGPRDRGHGYTF
j_call: TRBJ2-1; v_call: TRBV7-6; clone_size: -; d_call: TRBD2; cdr3_nt: TGTGCCAGCAGCGCTACTAGCGGGGGGCTTTACAATGAGCAGTTCTTC; cdr3_aa: CASSATSGGLYNEQFF
j_call: TRBJ2-3; v_call: TRBV4-2; clone_size: -; d_call: TRBD2; cdr3_nt: TGTGCCAGCAGCCCTAGTAGCGGGAGAACAGATACGCAGTATTTT; cdr3_aa: CASSPSSGRTDTQYF
j_call: TRBJ2-2; v_call: TRBV29-1; clone_size: -; d_call: -; cdr3_nt: TGCAGCGTAGCCGGACTGAGGAACACCGGGGAGCTGTTTTTT; cdr3_aa: CSVAGLRNTGELFF
j_call: TRBJ1-2; v_call: TRBV15; clone_size: -; d_call: -; cdr3_nt: TGTGCCACCAGCTTAAACGAAATGGACTCCTGGGGTGGCTACACCTTC; cdr3_aa: CATSLNEMDSWGGYTF
j_call: TRBJ2-7; v_call: TRBV3-1/TRBV3-2; clone_size: -; d_call: -; cdr3_nt: TGTGCCAGCAGCTTCGGGAGTCTCGCCTACGAGCAGTACTTC; cdr3_aa: CASSFGSLAYEQYF
j_call: TRBJ2-3; v_call: TRBV27; clone_size: -; d_call: -; cdr3_nt: TGTGCCAGCAGTTTTATTGGGGGCACCGATAGCACAGATACGCAGTATTTT; cdr3_aa: CASSFIGGTDSTDTQYF
j_call: TRBJ1-2; v_call: TRBV14; clone_size: many; d_call: -; cdr3_nt: TGTGCCAGCAGCCAAGATACGGGGTGGGTAGGCTACACCTTC; cdr3_aa: CASSQDTGWVGYTF
j_call: TRBJ1-2; v_call: TRBV19; clone_size: many; d_call: TRBD1; cdr3_nt: TGTGCCAGTAGGCCGCAAACAGGGGACCCCTATGGCTACACCTTC; cdr3_aa: CASRPQTGDPYGYTF
j_call: TRBJ1-6; v_call: TRBV25-1; clone_size: -; d_call: -; cdr3_nt: TGTGCCAGCAGTTTAAACAGGAATTCACCCCTCCACTTT; cdr3_aa: CASSLNRNSPLHF
j_call: TRBJ1-1; v_call: TRBV7-2; clone_size: -; d_call: TRBD1; cdr3_nt: TGTGCCAGCAGCTTACTAGGACAGGCCGGGGGCACTGAAGCTTTCTTT; cdr3_aa: CASSLLGQAGGTEAFF
j_call: TRBJ2-3; v_call: TRBV6-5; clone_size: -; d_call: -; cdr3_nt: TGTGCCAGCAGCAGCGGAACAGATACGCAGTATTTT; cdr3_aa: CASSSGTDTQYF
j_call: TRBJ1-2; v_call: TRBV30; clone_size: -; d_call: -; cdr3_nt: TGTGCCTACACGGACAGATCAAACTATGGCTACACCTTC; cdr3_aa: CAYTDRSNYGYTF
j_call: TRBJ1-4; v_call: TRBV4-2; clone_size: -; d_call: -; cdr3_nt: TGTGCCAGCAGCCAAAGCGAGGGAGCGGCGGGTGAAAAACTGTTTTTT; cdr3_aa: CASSQSEGAAGEKLFF